These T cell receptor beta chains were read from a single sample in a study of identical twins. MiXCR, run by TCRdb on the 5' RACE reads, gives a single entry per CDR3 protein. This sample has 1.5 million to 2 million distinct CDR3 sequences, with about 31% found just once. Sequences were obtained from cord blood. The receptors originated from a newborn girl in good health. Each CDR3 is given with its conserved first and last residue. The D gene is left open where the match is weak. Size is omitted from some rows. Given values are once, few, many or a class for expanded clones.

j_call cdr3_length v_call d_call clone_size cdr3_aa cdr3_nt
TRBJ1-2 13 TRBV27 NA NA CASSLRQTGGYTF TGTGCCAGCAGTTTACGTCAGACTGGCGGCTACACCTTC
TRBJ2-3 17 TRBV6-5 TRBD2 many CASSYFRLAGVSDTQYF TGTGCCAGCAGTTACTTTAGGCTAGCGGGGGTCTCAGATACGCAGTATTTT
TRBJ2-3 15 TRBV28 TRBD1 NA CASSTPGQGADTQYF TGTGCCAGCAGTACACCGGGACAGGGGGCAGATACGCAGTATTTT
TRBJ2-1 20 TRBV18 TRBD2 few CASSPRSLRLAVSEYNEQFF TGTGCCAGCTCACCCCGGTCCTTGAGACTAGCGGTCAGCGAGTACAATGAGCAGTTCTTC
TRBJ2-4 15 TRBV4-1 NA NA CASSRGPLAKNIQYF TGCGCCAGCAGCCGAGGACCCCTAGCCAAAAACATTCAGTACTTC
TRBJ2-7 12 TRBV20-1 NA NA CSARGDNHEQYF TGCAGTGCTAGAGGCGACAACCACGAGCAGTACTTC
TRBJ2-7 18 TRBV7-2 TRBD2 NA CASSLGTGLAGGSYEQYF TGTGCCAGCAGCTTAGGAACAGGACTAGCGGGCGGCTCCTACGAGCAGTACTTC
TRBJ2-7 15 TRBV12-5 TRBD1 NA CASGFRDSGAYEQYF TGTGCTAGTGGTTTCCGGGACAGTGGCGCCTACGAGCAGTACTTC
TRBJ2-1 17 TRBV7-2 NA NA CASSRDRGTSGYNEQFF TGTGCCAGCAGCCGGGACAGGGGGACTAGCGGATACAATGAGCAGTTCTTC
TRBJ2-3 17 TRBV20-1 TRBD2 NA CSARDPGLAGALETQYF TGCAGTGCTAGAGATCCCGGACTAGCGGGGGCTTTAGAGACGCAGTATTTT
TRBJ1-2 13 TRBV29-1 NA NA CSARSGRANGYTF TGCAGCGCCCGGTCGGGCCGCGCCAATGGCTACACCTTC
TRBJ2-1 13 TRBV12-5 TRBD2 few CASGFSSGSEQFF TGTGCTAGTGGTTTCTCTAGCGGGAGTGAGCAGTTCTTC
TRBJ1-1 14 TRBV6-6 NA few CASYGRGANTEAFF TGTGCCAGCTATGGGCGGGGGGCAAACACTGAAGCTTTCTTT
TRBJ1-2 13 TRBV12-3/TRBV12-4 NA few CASSLSVAYGYTF TGTGCCAGCAGTTTAAGCGTAGCCTATGGCTACACCTTC
TRBJ2-3 15 TRBV12-3/TRBV12-4 TRBD2 NA CASRAPGLVTDTQYF TGTGCCAGCAGAGCCCCGGGACTAGTTACAGATACGCAGTATTTT
TRBJ1-2 15 TRBV5-1 NA few CASSSNIGQNYGYTF TGCGCCAGCAGTTCGAACATAGGACAGAACTATGGCTACACCTTC
TRBJ2-5 15 TRBV25-1 NA once CASSEYREVQETQYF TGTGCCAGCAGTGAATATCGTGAAGTACAAGAGACCCAGTACTTC
TRBJ2-7 13 TRBV27 NA many CASSSDRPYEQYF TGTGCCAGCAGTTCCGACAGACCCTACGAGCAGTACTTC
TRBJ2-3 16 TRBV3-1 NA few CASSQDRGGPTDTQYF TGTGCCAGCAGCCAAGATAGGGGCGGACCCACAGATACGCAGTATTTT
TRBJ2-1 10 TRBV29-1 NA NA CSARQERQFF TGCAGCGCAAGGCAGGAAAGGCAGTTCTTC
TRBJ1-2 15 TRBV6-1 TRBD1 NA CASRNDRAANYGYTF TGTGCCAGCAGGAACGACAGGGCCGCTAACTATGGCTACACCTTC
TRBJ1-1 14 TRBV5-1 NA NA CASSLRDFGTEAFF TGCGCCAGCAGCTTGAGAGACTTCGGCACTGAAGCTTTCTTT
TRBJ2-6 15 TRBV5-1 TRBD1 NA CASNRGTQGANVLTF TGCGCCAGCAACAGGGGTACGCAAGGGGCCAACGTCCTGACTTTC
TRBJ2-1 17 TRBV18 TRBD1 NA CASSPRNRGRPYNEQFF TGTGCCAGCTCACCACGTAACAGGGGGCGCCCCTACAATGAGCAGTTCTTC
TRBJ2-7 13 TRBV11-2 NA many CASSLVRVYEQYF TGTGCCAGCAGCTTAGTGAGGGTCTACGAGCAGTACTTC
TRBJ1-2 15 TRBV12-3/TRBV12-4 NA few CASSLRGWGGYGYTF TGTGCCAGCAGTTTGCGGGGTTGGGGTGGCTATGGCTACACCTTC
TRBJ1-1 12 TRBV6-5 NA NA CATGRAATEAFF TGTGCCACCGGACGTGCGGCCACTGAAGCTTTCTTT
TRBJ1-1 13 TRBV9 TRBD1 NA CASNPDRATEAFF TGTGCCAGCAATCCGGACAGGGCCACTGAAGCTTTCTTT
TRBJ2-3 13 TRBV12-3/TRBV12-4 NA NA CASSLPPSDTQYF TGTGCCAGCAGTTTACCCCCATCAGATACGCAGTATTTT
TRBJ2-5 13 TRBV27 NA few CASSLSASNEQYF TGTGCCAGCAGTTTATCGGCATCCAATGAGCAGTACTTC
TRBJ1-3 15 TRBV29-1 NA NA CSVAHKGKPGNTIYF TGCAGCGTTGCCCATAAGGGGAAACCTGGAAACACCATATATTTT
TRBJ1-2 14 TRBV7-2 NA NA CASSLSDDLLGYTF TGTGCCAGCAGCTTAAGCGACGATTTATTGGGCTACACCTTC
TRBJ2-3 16 TRBV4-1 TRBD2 NA CASSRPGLRVADTQYF TGCGCCAGCAGCCGACCGGGACTACGAGTAGCAGATACGCAGTATTTT
TRBJ2-1 15 TRBV20-1 NA few CSASASASSYNEQFF TGCAGTGCAAGCGCTAGCGCGAGCTCCTACAATGAGCAGTTCTTC
TRBJ1-1 16 TRBV29-1 NA NA CSVEVSGNRLNTEAFF TGCAGCGTTGAAGTCTCAGGGAATCGCCTGAACACTGAAGCTTTCTTT
TRBJ2-7 13 TRBV27 NA few CASSLKDTYEQYF TGTGCCAGCAGTTTAAAAGACACCTACGAGCAGTACTTC
TRBJ1-1 14 TRBV12-3/TRBV12-4 NA NA CASSATGRNTEAFF TGTGCCAGCAGTGCTACAGGGCGAAACACTGAAGCTTTCTTT
TRBJ2-1 19 TRBV28 TRBD2 NA CASSSQLQLRTSVVDEQFF TGTGCCAGCAGTTCCCAACTTCAGCTAAGGACTAGCGTAGTCGATGAGCAGTTCTTC
TRBJ1-1 11 TRBV12-3/TRBV12-4 NA NA CASSLGVGSFF TGTGCCAGCAGTTTGGGGGTCGGGTCTTTCTTT
TRBJ2-7 15 TRBV7-2 TRBD2 NA CASSIAGTRGYEQYF TGTGCCAGCAGCATTGCCGGGACTAGGGGGTACGAGCAGTACTTC
TRBJ2-3 14 TRBV24-1 NA few CATSDNAGTDTQYF TGTGCCACCAGTGACAATGCAGGCACAGATACGCAGTATTTT
TRBJ2-2 15 TRBV29-1 TRBD1 few CSVDGGRGLPGELFF TGCAGCGTTGACGGTGGCAGGGGGCTCCCCGGGGAGCTGTTTTTT
TRBJ2-3 17 TRBV5-4 TRBD2 few CASSLWASGGATDTQYF TGTGCCAGCAGCTTGTGGGCTAGCGGGGGGGCCACAGATACGCAGTATTTT
TRBJ2-1 13 TRBV10-3 NA NA CAIKRDSNNEQFF TGTGCCATCAAACGTGACAGTAACAATGAGCAGTTCTTC
TRBJ1-6 14 TRBV9 NA NA CASSVEAGKPPLHF TGTGCCAGCAGCGTAGAGGCAGGGAAGCCACCCCTCCACTTT